One sample yielded the 19 T cell receptor beta chains listed below, sequenced in a study of blood T cell repertoires in COVID-19. Clones were read by immunoSEQ multiplex PCR, and TCRdb kept only the in-frame ones, dropping some. There are around 160,000 clones in the sample; more than 80% occur only once, and 2% lies in the top ten. The sequencing input was peripheral blood. The receptor source for this set is a woman aged 60 to 75 with COVID-19, enrolled during active disease.

This clone was seen just once. The chain combines TRBV2 with TRBJ1-1; possible D gene TRBD1, 5 bases. The CDR3 loop spans 14 amino acids. With 7 bases removed from V and 0 bases from J, the gap between germline ends came to 12 bases. Germline CDR1 SNHLY, CDR2 FYNNEI. The CDR3 region has the DNA TGTGCCAGCAAACCGGGACTTTTGAACACTGAAGCTTTCTTT. Its translation is CASKPGLLNTEAFF.

The chain is built from TRBV4-1 and TRBJ2-3, with 7 bases matching TRBD2. The CDR3 runs 17 residues. CDR1 is MGHRA and CDR2 is YSYEKL in the germline V gene. V trimming: 0 bases; J trimming: 4 bases; junction bases outside the gene matches: 10. The CDR3 DNA reads TGCGCCAGCAGCCAAGATAGACTAGCCGGGGGTGCAGATACGCAGTATTTT. Translation: CASSQDRLAGGADTQYF.

The CDR3 sequence is CASSTLDMSGNTIYF. CDR3 bases: TGTGCCAGTAGTACCCTGGACATGTCCGGAAACACCATATATTTT. This rearrangement joins TRBV19 to TRBJ1-3, with a tentative D call TRBD1 (5 bases). From germline, CDR1 is LNHDA and CDR2 SQIVND (reference sequence). This CDR3 contains 15 residues. The V gene lost 4 bases and the J gene lost 4 bases, with 14 bases spanning the gap.

The rearrangement uses TRBV6-5 and TRBJ1-5; D perhaps matches TRBD1 (5 bases). The CDR3 totals 13 residues. Trimming shortened V by 7 bases and J by 7 bases, and 14 bases separated the two germline ends. The germline gives CDR1 MNHEY, CDR2 SVGAGI. This chain's CDR3 is CASKRSGSQPQHF. The CDR3 DNA is TGTGCCAGCAAAAGGTCAGGGTCCCAGCCCCAGCATTTT.

V usage is TRBV7-2 and J usage is TRBJ1-5, with 9 bases fitting TRBD1. Germline lookup yields CDR1 SGHTA and CDR2 FQGNSA. The V and J ends lost 4 bases and 6 bases, in that order; junction bases with no gene match: 10. There are 16 residues in the CDR3. The chain's CDR3 is CASSSRTGDTGQPQHF. The CDR3 region has the DNA TGTGCCAGCAGCTCACGGACAGGGGACACGGGTCAGCCCCAGCATTTT. Combining the CDR3 with reference TRBV7-2 and TRBJ1-5 gives the whole variable domain GAGVSQSPSNKVTEKGKDVELRCDPISGHTALYWYRQSLGQGLEFLIYFQGNSAPDKSGLPSDRFSAERTGGSVSTLTIQRTQQEDSAVYLCASSSRTGDTGQPQHFGDGTRLSIL.

The J gene is TRBJ1-2, the V gene TRBV6-5; 9 positions match TRBD1. Germline values: CDR1 MNHEY, CDR2 SVGAGI. CDR3 length equals 15 residues. Trimming took 5 bases from V and 3 from J; bases not matched to a gene: 7. The CDR3 loop reads CASSRNRGHDYGYTF. CDR3 sequence (DNA): TGTGCCAGCAGTAGGAACAGGGGGCATGACTATGGCTACACCTTC.

The rearrangement links TRBV29-1 to TRBJ1-1; 9 positions match TRBD1. The V gene's germline CDR1 is SQVTM and CDR2 ANQGSEA. This CDR3 is 15 amino acids long. J gave up 0 bases and V 2 bases, and 4 bases lay outside the gene matches. Here the CDR3 reads CSVEKGQGLNTEAFF. In nucleotides, the CDR3 is TGCAGCGTTGAAAAGGGACAGGGTTTGAACACTGAAGCTTTCTTT.

This clone was detected once. The genes are TRBV5-8 and TRBJ1-1; 7 positions match TRBD1. V lost 5 bases to trimming and J lost 0 bases; unmatched junction nucleotides: 10. The CDR3 has 16 amino acids. The germline V gene encodes CDR1 SGHTS and CDR2 YDEGEE. CDR3 in DNA: TGTGCCAGCAGGCGACAGGGAACCTTAATGAACACTGAAGCTTTCTTT. Translated, it gives CASRRQGTLMNTEAFF. Supplemented by reference TRBV5-8 and TRBJ1-1, the full variable domain reads EAGVTQSPTHLIKTRGQQATLRCSPISGHTSVYWYQQALGLGLQFLLWYDEGEERNRGNFPPRFSGRQFPNYSSELNVNALELEDSALYLCASRRQGTLMNTEAFFGQGTRLTVV.

The rearrangement links TRBV4-3 to TRBJ2-4; 8 nucleotides align to TRBD2. Trimming cost V 4 bases and J 5 bases; bases outside gene matches: 4. The CDR3 totals 14 residues. CDR1 and CDR2 (germline): LGHNA, YSLEER. This CDR3 reads CASSLRTSQNIQYF. DNA of the CDR3: TGCGCCAGCAGCCTCAGGACTAGCCAAAACATTCAGTACTTC.

The chain couples TRBV4-1 to TRBJ1-5; possible D gene TRBD1, 5 bases. Trimming took 4 bases from V and 3 from J, leaving 13 bases between them. Germline V CDR1 and CDR2: MGHRA, YSYEKL. The CDR3 sequence is 15 residues long. Written as DNA, the CDR3 is TGCGCCAGCAGCCGAGTGGCAGGGAACAATCAGCCCCAGCATTTT. Translated, it gives CASSRVAGNNQPQHF.

The rearrangement joins TRBV6-6 to TRBJ1-1; D remains unclear. From germline, CDR1 is MNHNY and CDR2 SVGAGI (reference sequence). V lost 2 bases and J 1 base, leaving 5 bases between the germline ends. The CDR3 consists of 13 residues. This CDR3 reads CASSYGENTEAFF. CDR3 DNA: TGTGCCAGCAGTTACGGAGAGAACACTGAAGCTTTCTTT.

The V and J genes are TRBV10-2 and TRBJ2-2; the D is unclear. The CDR3 length is 14 residues. V dropped 2 bases and J dropped 2 bases, with 6 bases sitting between them. Germline values: CDR1 WSHSY, CDR2 SAAADI. The CDR3 bases are TGCGCCAGCAGTGAGCCAGAAAACACCGGGGAGCTGTTTTTT. Protein: CASSEPENTGELFF.

There are many counts of this clone. The CDR3 loop reads CASSLEEQGFYGYTF. CDR3 nucleotide sequence: TGTGCCAGCAGCTTAGAGGAACAGGGTTTCTATGGCTACACCTTC. The rearrangement joins TRBV7-9 to TRBJ1-2, with D perhaps TRBD1 (6 bases). Trimming took 1 base from V and 4 from J, leaving 13 bases between them. CDR1 and CDR2 from the germline V gene are SEHNR and FQNEAQ (reference sequence). The CDR3 spans 15 residues. The whole variable domain, remainder taken from reference TRBV7-9 and TRBJ1-2, is DTGVSQNPRHKITKRGQNVTFRCDPISEHNRLYWYRQTLGQGPEFLTYFQNEAQLEKSRLLSDRFSAERPKGSFSTLEIQRTEQGDSAMYLCASSLEEQGFYGYTFGSGTRLTVV.

The chain uses TRBV10-3 and TRBJ2-5, with a weak D call TRBD2 (6 bases). Trimming took off 3 bases at V and 5 bases at J, with 22 bases between the two ends. CDR3 length: 17 residues. From germline, CDR1 is ENHRY and CDR2 SYGVKD. CDR3 bases: TGTGCCATCAGTGAAAATGCGGGACGGGCCGAGAGCGAGACCCAGTACTTC. It codes for CAISENAGRAESETQYF.

This rearrangement joins TRBV6-1 to TRBJ1-4; D ambiguous. The germline gives CDR1 MNHNS, CDR2 SASEGT. Trimming shortened V by 2 bases and J by 5 bases, and 12 bases separated the two germline ends. This CDR3 spans 15 amino acids. Here the CDR3 reads CASSENRHLNEKLFF. CDR3 in DNA: TGTGCCAGCAGTGAAAATAGACACTTAAATGAAAAACTGTTTTTT.

The chain has TRBV7-9 and TRBJ2-7, with 11 bases matching TRBD2. The CDR3 contains 18 residues. The germline V gene has CDR1 SEHNR and CDR2 FQNEAQ (reference sequence). The V segment lost 3 bases and the J segment 3 bases; nucleotides outside the gene matches: 13. The CDR3 bases are TGTGCCAGCAGCTTCATGACTAGCGGGGTAAGCCGTAGCTACGAGCAGTACTTC. Translating gives CASSFMTSGVSRSYEQYF.

The chain employs TRBV4-1 and TRBJ1-2, with D tentatively TRBD1 (5 bases). This CDR3 has 17 amino acids. CDR1 MGHRA and CDR2 YSYEKL come from the germline V gene. V gave up 0 bases and J gave up 4 bases, with 18 bases separating them. CDR3: CASSQDIPGQIPYGYTF. CDR3 nucleotide sequence: TGCGCCAGCAGCCAAGATATTCCCGGACAAATACCCTATGGCTACACCTTC.

The chain recombines TRBV6-6 with TRBJ1-2; TRBD1 aligns across 7 bases. The CDR3 length is 14 residues. CDR1 MNHNY and CDR2 SVGAGI come from the germline V gene (reference sequence). Unmatched junction bases numbered 7, after V lost 5 bases and J lost 4 bases. The DNA of the CDR3 is TGTGCCAGCAGTCGATCCGGGACAGCCTATGGCTACACCTTC. Translated, it gives CASSRSGTAYGYTF.

V usage is TRBV5-5 and J usage is TRBJ1-5, with D unresolved. This CDR3 has 15 amino acids. The germline V gene has CDR1 SGHKS and CDR2 YYEKEE (reference sequence). The germline V and J ends were trimmed by 0 bases and 3 bases, with 10 bases remaining between them. CDR3 sequence reads: CASSLGGLVNQPQHF. The CDR3 DNA is TGTGCCAGCAGCTTGGGAGGGCTGGTCAATCAGCCCCAGCATTTT.